The TCR beta chain under discussion was sequenced for a study of blood T cell repertoires in COVID-19. For the study at large: Some COVID-19 samples were acute and others convalescent; all came from the United States, Italy and Spain. Sources were T cells, B-cell-depleted T cells, or PBMCs; the material itself was cDNA or gDNA.

In its sample, this clone was seen a few times. Sequenced by immunoSEQ multiplex PCR; TCRdb stores in-frame clones only, minus some. The data show under 250,000 clones, more than 80% seen once. The cohort comprised adults aged about 18 to 100 years residing in 24 US areas. The sequenced material came from PBMCs or T cells enriched from blood (not recorded which). The receptor comes from a young woman in a cohort exposed to, infected with or recovered from COVID-19 (not recorded which).

The CDR3 loop reads CASSESGRGDEQFF. DNA for the CDR3: TGCGCCAGCAGTGAGTCGGGGAGGGGGGATGAGCAGTTCTTC. This chain connects TRBV10-1 to TRBJ2-1; tentative D call: TRBD2 (7 bases). The V gene lost 0 bases and the J gene lost 8 bases, with 11 bases spanning the gap. Germline lookup yields CDR1 WNHNN and CDR2 SYGVQD (reference sequence). This CDR3 has 14 residues.